The clone carrying this T cell receptor (beta chain) was picked up many times. One entry per CDR3 protein, called by TCRdb with MiXCR from the 5' RACE reads. The table includes some 130,000 distinct CDR3 sequences, roughly 15% detected once. This entry is derived from a study of CD8 T cells in ankylosing spondylitis. The CDR3 loop spans 13 amino acids. Germline V gene sequence: CDR1 LNHNV, CDR2 YYDKDF (reference sequence). The V end lost 0 bases, the J end lost 5 bases, and 4 bases lay between the germline ends. J is TRBJ2-2 and V is TRBV15; D gene uncertain. This sequence was found in a female donor with ankylosing spondylitis or in good health (not recorded which). The sequenced sample was blood, either unsorted or a sorted T cell fraction (not recorded which). CDR3 nucleotides: TGTGCCACCAGCAGAGATAGGACCGGGGAGCTGTTTTTT. Translated: CATSRDRTGELFF.